This T cell receptor beta chain was recorded in a study of blood T cell repertoires in COVID-19. About the study: Samples came from the United States, Italy and Spain, spanning acute and convalescent COVID-19. PBMCs, B-cell-depleted T cells, or T cells were the source of the cDNA or gDNA that made up the material.

The CDR3 has 17 residues. Germline CDR1 and CDR2: WNHNN and SYGVQD (reference sequence). V shed 6 bases, J shed 0 bases, and the junction held 11 bases outside the gene matches. Original methodology: Amplifying reference gene primers gave estimates of nucleated cell counts. The protocol was immunoSEQ multiplex PCR, while the TCRdb copy is restricted to in-frame clones and leaves out a portion. V, J and clone size were drawn from that table, and D and trimming were deduced from the DNA. The repertoire consists of about 62,000 clones, with 75% to 90% occurring once and the leading ten covering roughly 1.4%.

Sequencing was carried out using peripheral blood. The sequence was obtained from a woman of 80 years or more with acute or convalescent COVID-19. The chain links TRBV10-1 to TRBJ1-5; 7 bases map to TRBD1. The CDR3 coding sequence is TGCGCCAGCAGGGGGGGTGGGACAGCCTATAGCAATCAGCCCCAGCATTTT. Translation: CASRGGGTAYSNQPQHF.